The next 27 T cell receptor beta chains were all read from a single sample in a study of early T cells in non-severe SARS-CoV-2 infection. TCRdb called the 5' RACE reads again in MiXCR, with one record for every CDR3 protein. The sample gives roughly 100,000 distinct CDR3 sequences, under 15% of which show up once; less than 8% is in the top ten. Specimen: whole blood. Every receptor here comes from an adult who was a healthcare worker with PCR-confirmed SARS-CoV-2 infection or an uninfected control (not recorded which).

The sample holds many counts of this clonotype. This sequence joins TRBV28 and TRBJ2-1, with D maybe TRBD2 (5 bases). V dropped 5 bases and J dropped 1 base, with 6 bases sitting between them. The CDR3 extends over 13 amino acids. Germline assignment: CDR1 MDHEN and CDR2 SYDVKM. Here the CDR3 reads CASSRTSYNEQFF. CDR3 coding DNA: TGTGCCAGCAGTCGGACTTCCTACAATGAGCAGTTCTTC.

The chain recombines TRBV27 with TRBJ2-5; 10 bases line up with TRBD2. Germline values: CDR1 MNHEY, CDR2 SMNVEV (reference sequence). The CDR3 is made up of 15 amino acids. With 0 bases clipped from V and 2 bases from J, the junction kept 0 bases outside the gene matches. The CDR3 bases are TGTGCCAGCAGTTTATCGACTAGCGGGCAAGAGACCCAGTACTTC. Its translation: CASSLSTSGQETQYF.

This clonotype has ten or more counts. This sequence joins TRBV27 and TRBJ2-3; the match to TRBD2 covers 8 bases. The CDR3 loop spans 18 amino acids. With 7 bases clipped from V and 5 bases from J, the junction kept 20 bases outside the gene matches. Germline assignment: CDR1 MNHEY and CDR2 SMNVEV (reference sequence). This CDR3 is CASTPLNSAGAVGDTQYF. CDR3 DNA sequence: TGTGCCAGCACACCACTCAATTCAGCGGGAGCTGTTGGAGATACGCAGTATTTT.

The J gene is TRBJ1-1, the V gene TRBV20-1, with D tentatively TRBD1 (5 bases). The germline V gene has CDR1 DFQATT and CDR2 SNEGSKA (reference sequence). This CDR3 is 14 amino acids long. Between the trimmed V and J ends, which lost 2 bases and 1 base, there was a span of 11 bases. The chain's CDR3 is CSARRGSPNTEAFF. CDR3 bases: TGCAGTGCTAGAAGGGGCAGCCCGAACACTGAAGCTTTCTTT.

The chain joins TRBV12-3 or TRBV12-4 to TRBJ2-2; 9 bases map to TRBD2. V gave up 6 bases and J gave up 4 bases; unmatched junction bases: 6. The CDR3 extends over 15 amino acids. In nucleotides, the CDR3 is TGTGCCAGCAGGTCTCGACTAGCGGTCACCGGGGAGCTGTTTTTT. Translated, it gives CASRSRLAVTGELFF.

Only a few counts were recorded for this clonotype. This rearrangement joins TRBV7-2 to TRBJ1-4; D is undetermined. The CDR3 loop spans 17 amino acids. Germline V CDR1 and CDR2: SGHTA, FQGNSA. Trimming shortened V by 0 bases and J by 0 bases, and 11 bases separated the two germline ends. CDR3 amino acids: CASSLAFSFPTNEKLFF. Written as DNA, the CDR3 is TGTGCCAGCAGCTTAGCGTTTTCGTTCCCAACTAATGAAAAACTGTTTTTT.

This clonotype has a count of ten or more. The rearrangement joins TRBV5-5 to TRBJ1-2; D is uncertain. Trimming pared 0 bases from V and 8 bases from J, leaving 11 bases between. CDR1 and CDR2 from the germline V gene are SGHKS and YYEKEE (reference sequence). This CDR3 is 13 amino acids long. This CDR3 reads CASSLAEVSGYTF. CDR3 in DNA: TGTGCCAGCAGCTTGGCCGAAGTGTCAGGCTACACCTTC.

The chain combines TRBV29-1 with TRBJ2-7; no clear D. V shed 6 bases and J shed 1 base, with 13 bases lying between them. CDR3 length: 13 residues. The germline CDR1 and CDR2 sequences are SQVTM and ANQGSEA. The CDR3 region is CSVLKASSYEQYF. The DNA for the CDR3 is TGCAGCGTCTTGAAGGCCAGTTCCTACGAGCAGTACTTC.

At least ten counts were recorded for this clonotype. The V call is TRBV7-2, the J call TRBJ2-5; 10 bases are a match to TRBD1. Germline trimming cut 1 base from V and 4 bases from J; bases unmatched to any gene: 3. CDR3 length: 15 amino acids. In germline, CDR1 is SGHTA, CDR2 FQGNSA. The CDR3 reads CASSLGTGGTETQYF. CDR3 nucleotides: TGTGCCAGCAGCTTAGGGACAGGGGGTACAGAGACCCAGTACTTC.

The chain carries TRBV28 and TRBJ2-7; D gene unclear. The CDR3 length is 11 residues. Deletions cut 5 bases from V and 5 bases from J, with 7 bases between. Germline-derived CDR1 and CDR2 are MDHEN and SYDVKM. The CDR3 sequence is CASSNQNEQYF. DNA of the CDR3: TGTGCCAGCAGTAATCAAAACGAGCAGTACTTC.

This clonotype showed up many times. The V gene is TRBV7-6, the J gene TRBJ2-7; TRBD2 agrees at 12 bases. CDR3 length equals 17 residues. Looked up from germline, CDR1 is SGHVS and CDR2 is FNYEAQ. V shed 1 base and J 7 bases; nucleotides not matched to a gene: 11. CDR3 bases: TGTGCCAGCAGCTTAGGCCTAGCGGGAGGGCCATCGGGGGAGCAGTACTTC. This encodes CASSLGLAGGPSGEQYF.

In its sample, this clonotype was seen many times. The chain has TRBV7-2 and TRBJ2-1; 8 nucleotides match TRBD2. Germline CDR1 is SGHTA and CDR2 is FQGNSA. The CDR3 has 14 residues. V shed 6 bases and J 3 bases; nucleotides not matched to a gene: 4. In DNA, the CDR3 is TGTGCCAGCAGGGGGACTAGTAGCTACAATGAGCAGTTCTTC. This codes for CASRGTSSYNEQFF.

The table lists this clonotype with many counts. The chain employs TRBV9 and TRBJ2-5; 7 bases are a match to TRBD2. Germline assignment: CDR1 SGDLS and CDR2 YYNGEE. The CDR3 is 14 amino acids. Losses at the gene ends were 4 bases for V and 2 bases for J; bases not matched to a gene: 5. The CDR3 bases are TGTGCCAGCAGCAACGGGGGGAGTCAAGAGACCCAGTACTTC. Translated, it gives CASSNGGSQETQYF.

In its sample, this clonotype was seen many times. The V call is TRBV4-1, the J call TRBJ2-3, with 8 bases that match TRBD2. The V and J ends lost 4 bases and 1 base, in that order; junction bases with no gene match: 4. Per germline, CDR1 MGHRA and CDR2 YSYEKL. The CDR3 has 15 residues. CDR3: CASSRAAGGTDTQYF. The CDR3 nucleotides read TGCGCCAGCAGCCGAGCAGCGGGAGGCACAGATACGCAGTATTTT.

Of note for this clonotype: Mismatch with germline at one junction end may stem from a read error. V usage is TRBV20-1 and J usage is TRBJ2-4; TRBD2 matches 12 bases. This CDR3 is built from 13 residues. CDR1 DFQATT and CDR2 SNEGSKA come from the germline V gene (reference sequence). CDR3: CSARLAGGPFSHF. In DNA, the CDR3 is TGCAGTGCTAGACTAGCGGGAGGGCCTTTCTCCCACTTC.

This clonotype was found many times. The V and J genes are TRBV28 and TRBJ2-3; D possibly corresponds to TRBD2 (6 bases). Trimming stripped 10 bases from V and 3 bases from J, with 17 bases between. The V gene's germline CDR1 is MDHEN and CDR2 SYDVKM. This CDR3 comprises 14 residues. CDR3 nucleotide sequence: TGTGCCACGGGGGTGGATGGCGGGACAGATACGCAGTATTTT. Its translation: CATGVDGGTDTQYF.

The chain has TRBV5-1 and TRBJ2-4; no clear D. Trimming shortened V by 2 bases and J by 10 bases, and 10 bases separated the two germline ends. Germline CDR1 and CDR2: SGHRS and YFSETQ. CDR3 length: 12 residues. CDR3 sequence: CASSLRVFIQYF. In DNA, the CDR3 is TGCGCCAGCAGCTTAAGGGTTTTTATTCAGTACTTC. Variable domain in full (rest from reference TRBV5-1 and TRBJ2-4): KAGVTQTPRYLIKTRGQQVTLSCSPISGHRSVSWYQQTPGQGLQFLFEYFSETQRNKGNFPGRFSGRQFSNSRSEMNVSTLELGDSALYLCASSLRVFIQYFGAGTRLSVL.

This clonotype was detected a few times. The rearrangement links TRBV4-3 to TRBJ2-7; D call uncertain. Between the trimmed V and J ends, which lost 1 base and 6 bases, there was a span of 16 bases. Germline V gene data show CDR1 as LGHNA and CDR2 as YSLEER. This CDR3 comprises 15 residues. The CDR3 loop reads CASSQGATSLGEQYF. The CDR3 bases are TGCGCCAGCAGCCAAGGGGCAACTTCCTTGGGCGAGCAGTACTTC.

The chain couples TRBV7-9 to TRBJ1-5, with 8 bases aligning to TRBD1. Germline loops: CDR1 SEHNR, CDR2 FQNEAQ (reference sequence). The V gene end was trimmed by 10 bases and the J gene end by 8 bases; junction bases not matched to a gene: 7. The CDR3 is 12 residues long. This CDR3 is CATSDREKPQHF. The CDR3 bases are TGTGCCACTTCGGACAGGGAGAAGCCCCAGCATTTT.

This clonotype came up a few times. The gene calls are TRBV3-1 and TRBJ2-1; 10 positions match TRBD2. There are 18 residues in the CDR3. In germline, CDR1 is LGHDT, CDR2 YNNKEL (reference sequence). The V gene end was trimmed by 0 bases and the J gene end by 7 bases; junction bases not matched to a gene: 12. CDR3 region: CASSQDSSGSGRRNEQFF. In DNA form, the CDR3 reads TGTGCCAGCAGCCAAGATAGTTCGGGTAGCGGGAGGAGAAATGAGCAGTTCTTC.

This clonotype was observed at least ten times. The gene calls are TRBV7-8 and TRBJ2-1; 10 positions match TRBD2. Germline lookup yields CDR1 SGHVS and CDR2 FQNEAQ. This CDR3 is 15 amino acids long. After removal of 2 bases from V and 8 bases from J, the junction contained 6 bases not matched to a gene. The CDR3 nucleotides are TGTGCCAGCAGCTTATGGTCTAGCGGGAGAGATGAGCAGTTCTTC. This encodes CASSLWSSGRDEQFF.

In DNA, the CDR3 is TGTGCCAGCAGACGTACTAGCACCATATATTTT. It specifies CASRRTSTIYF. The chain recombines TRBV12-3 or TRBV12-4 with TRBJ1-3; unclear D gene. V lost 6 bases, J lost 9 bases, and 9 bases lay in between. The CDR3 runs 11 residues.

This clonotype occurred many times. This chain joins TRBV6-5 and TRBJ1-1; D might be TRBD1 (6 bases). Trimming shortened V by 5 bases and J by 8 bases, and 12 bases separated the two germline ends. Germline V gene sequence: CDR1 MNHEY, CDR2 SVGAGI. The CDR3 sequence is 12 residues long. The CDR3, as DNA: TGTGCCAGCAGTCCCAGGACAGAAGAAGCTTTCTTT. It is translated as CASSPRTEEAFF.

The chain links TRBV20-1 to TRBJ2-7; no clear D gene. The V and J ends lost 0 bases and 4 bases respectively, with 10 bases between them. The CDR3 consists of 13 residues. The V gene's germline CDR1 is DFQATT and CDR2 SNEGSKA (reference sequence). The CDR3 nucleotides read TGCAGTGCTAGAGATCAACGGATTTACGAGCAGTACTTC. It specifies CSARDQRIYEQYF.

This clonotype was picked up many times. The chain uses TRBV7-9 and TRBJ2-3, with D possibly TRBD2 on 6 matching bases. The germline CDR1 and CDR2 sequences are SEHNR and FQNEAQ (reference sequence). V shed 4 bases and J shed 5 bases, with 10 bases lying between them. CDR3 length equals 13 residues. The CDR3 DNA reads as TGTGCCAGCAGCTCACCGGGAGAAGATACGCAGTATTTT. Its translation is CASSSPGEDTQYF.

The sample holds many counts of this clonotype. The chain combines TRBV9 with TRBJ2-5; D might be TRBD2 (5 bases). The CDR3 covers 15 residues. Germline V CDR1 and CDR2: SGDLS, YYNGEE. The V end lost 0 bases, the J end lost 5 bases, and 14 bases lay between the germline ends. Here the CDR3 reads CASSVAGRRGETQYF. CDR3 in DNA: TGTGCCAGCAGCGTAGCGGGTCGCCGCGGGGAGACCCAGTACTTC. Combining the CDR3 with reference TRBV9 and TRBJ2-5 gives the whole variable domain DSGVTQTPKHLITATGQRVTLRCSPRSGDLSVYWYQQSLDQGLQFLIQYYNGEERAKGNILERFSAQQFPDLHSELNLSSLELGDSALYFCASSVAGRRGETQYFGPGTRLLVL.

This clonotype was observed a handful of times. The rearrangement links TRBV7-6 to TRBJ2-7, with D possibly matching TRBD2 (6 bases). The CDR3 length is 14 residues. Deletions cut 0 bases from V and 7 bases from J, with 13 bases between. From germline, CDR1 is SGHVS and CDR2 FNYEAQ. The CDR3 DNA is TGTGCCAGCAGCTTAGCCGGGGGAGGACGGGAGCAGTACTTC. Its translation is CASSLAGGGREQYF.